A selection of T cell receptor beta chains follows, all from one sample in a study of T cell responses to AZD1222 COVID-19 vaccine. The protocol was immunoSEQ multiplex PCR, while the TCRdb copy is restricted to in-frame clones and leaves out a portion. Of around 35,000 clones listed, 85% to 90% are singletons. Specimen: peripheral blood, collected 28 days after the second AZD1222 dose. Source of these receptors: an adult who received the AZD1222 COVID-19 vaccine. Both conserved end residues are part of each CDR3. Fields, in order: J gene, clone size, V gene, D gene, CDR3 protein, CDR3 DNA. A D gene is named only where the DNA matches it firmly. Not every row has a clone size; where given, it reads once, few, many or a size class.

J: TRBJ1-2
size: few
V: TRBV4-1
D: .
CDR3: CASSQDLSTAYRNYGYTF
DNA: TGCGCCAGCAGCCAAGATCTTTCGACGGCTTATAGAAACTATGGCTACACCTTC

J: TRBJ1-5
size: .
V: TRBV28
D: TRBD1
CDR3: CAINLTGEDQPQHF
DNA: TGTGCCATCAATTTGACAGGGGAGGATCAGCCCCAGCATTTT

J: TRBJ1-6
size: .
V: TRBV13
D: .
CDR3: CASSSGRLGSPLHF
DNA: TGTGCCAGCAGCTCGGGACGGCTGGGTTCACCCCTCCACTTT

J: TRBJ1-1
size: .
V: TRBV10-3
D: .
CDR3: CAIAEHTEAFF
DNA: TGTGCCATCGCCGAACACACTGAAGCTTTCTTT

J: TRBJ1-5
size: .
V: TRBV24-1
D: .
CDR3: CATRGDQPQHF
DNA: TGTGCCACCAGGGGGGACCAGCCCCAGCATTTT

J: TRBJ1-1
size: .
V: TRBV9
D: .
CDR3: CASSVLRTGQFTEAFF
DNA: TGTGCCAGCAGCGTACTTAGGACGGGCCAATTCACTGAAGCTTTCTTT

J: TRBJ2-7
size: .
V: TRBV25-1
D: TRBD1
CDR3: CASRPDRGLYEQYF
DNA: TGTGCCAGCAGACCAGACAGGGGGCTCTACGAGCAGTACTTC

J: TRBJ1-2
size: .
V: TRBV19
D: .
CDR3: CATDNQARGGYTF
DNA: TGTGCCACCGACAACCAGGCTCGGGGTGGCTACACCTTC

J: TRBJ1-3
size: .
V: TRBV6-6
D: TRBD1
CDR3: CASSAQGQSSGNTIYF
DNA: TGTGCCAGCAGTGCCCAGGGACAGAGCTCTGGAAACACCATATATTTT

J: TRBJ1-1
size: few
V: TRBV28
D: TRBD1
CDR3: CASSLRLTGETEAFF
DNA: TGTGCCAGCAGTTTACGGCTGACAGGGGAAACTGAAGCTTTCTTT

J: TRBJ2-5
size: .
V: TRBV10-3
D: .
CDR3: CAISRDSEETQYF
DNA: TGTGCCATCAGTCGGGACTCCGAAGAGACCCAGTACTTC

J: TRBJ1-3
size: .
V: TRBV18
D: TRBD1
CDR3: CASSPGQGGGNTIYF
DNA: TGTGCCAGCTCACCGGGACAGGGAGGCGGAAACACCATATATTTT

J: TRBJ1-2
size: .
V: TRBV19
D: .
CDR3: CASSQQGGSNYGYTF
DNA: TGTGCCAGTAGCCAACAGGGAGGGAGTAACTATGGCTACACCTTC

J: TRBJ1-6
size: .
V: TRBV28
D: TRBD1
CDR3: CASSPGQGNSPLHF
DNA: TGTGCCAGCAGCCCGGGACAGGGGAATTCACCCCTCCACTTT

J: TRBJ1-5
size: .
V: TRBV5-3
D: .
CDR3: CARSLKWENQPQHF
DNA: TGTGCCAGAAGCTTGAAATGGGAGAATCAGCCCCAGCATTTT

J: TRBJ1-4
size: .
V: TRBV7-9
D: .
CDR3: CASSFTGATNEKLFF
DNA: TGTGCCAGCAGCTTTACAGGAGCAACTAATGAAAAACTGTTTTTT

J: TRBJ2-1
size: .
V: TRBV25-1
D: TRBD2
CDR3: CASSLPGTSGVADEQFF
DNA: TGTGCCAGCAGCCTTCCCGGGACTAGCGGGGTAGCAGATGAGCAGTTCTTC

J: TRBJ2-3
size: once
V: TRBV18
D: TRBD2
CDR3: CASSPLEASGGLDTQYF
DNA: TGTGCCAGCTCACCATTGGAGGCTAGCGGGGGGCTAGATACGCAGTATTTT

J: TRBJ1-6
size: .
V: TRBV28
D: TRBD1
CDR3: CASRPTGGVTYNSPLHF
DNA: TGTGCCAGCAGACCGACAGGGGGCGTCACCTATAATTCACCCCTCCACTTT

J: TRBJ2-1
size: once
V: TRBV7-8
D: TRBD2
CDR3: CASSLGLAGGLGNEQFF
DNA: TGTGCCAGCAGCTTAGGGCTAGCGGGAGGCCTCGGGAATGAGCAGTTCTTC

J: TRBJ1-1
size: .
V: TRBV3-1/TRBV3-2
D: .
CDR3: CASSQSSRNSEAFF
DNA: TGTGCCAGCAGCCAAAGTTCCAGGAACAGTGAAGCTTTCTTT

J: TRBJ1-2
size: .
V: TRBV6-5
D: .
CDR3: CASRNSGALYGGYTF
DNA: TGTGCCAGCAGGAACTCGGGGGCGCTCTATGGTGGCTACACCTTC

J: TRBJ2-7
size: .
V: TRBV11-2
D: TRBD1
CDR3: CASSPRGLTYEQYF
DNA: TGTGCCAGCAGCCCGAGGGGGCTTACCTACGAGCAGTACTTC

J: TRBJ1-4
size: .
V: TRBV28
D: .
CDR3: CASYASGQRKLFF
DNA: TGTGCCAGCTACGCTTCGGGGCAGAGAAAACTGTTTTTT

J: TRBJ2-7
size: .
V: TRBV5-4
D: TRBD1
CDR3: CASSLGVGTGVYEQYF
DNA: TGTGCCAGCAGCTTGGGCGTCGGGACAGGGGTTTACGAGCAGTACTTC

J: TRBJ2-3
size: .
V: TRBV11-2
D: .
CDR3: CASSLDGGRTTDTQYF
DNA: TGTGCCAGCAGCTTAGATGGTGGGAGGACTACAGATACGCAGTATTTT

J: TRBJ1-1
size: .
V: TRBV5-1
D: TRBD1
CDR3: CASSSGQGDTEAFF
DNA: TGCGCCAGCAGCTCGGGACAGGGTGACACTGAAGCTTTCTTT

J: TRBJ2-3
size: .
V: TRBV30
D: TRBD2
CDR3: CAWSVGLAGVDTQYF
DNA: TGTGCCTGGAGTGTAGGTCTAGCGGGGGTGGATACGCAGTATTTT

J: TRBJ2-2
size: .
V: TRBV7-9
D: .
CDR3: CASSSRATGELFF
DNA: TGTGCCAGCAGCTCCAGAGCCACCGGGGAGCTGTTTTTT

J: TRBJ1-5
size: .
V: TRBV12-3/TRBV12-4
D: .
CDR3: CASSSDSNRPQHF
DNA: TGTGCCAGCAGTTCCGACAGTAACCGGCCCCAGCATTTT

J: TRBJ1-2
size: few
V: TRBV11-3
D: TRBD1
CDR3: CASSSTGRYGYTF
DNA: TGTGCCAGCAGCTCGACAGGGAGGTATGGCTACACCTTC

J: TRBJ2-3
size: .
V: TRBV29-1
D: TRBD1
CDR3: CSVVGTGGADTQYF
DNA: TGCAGCGTTGTGGGGACAGGGGGCGCAGATACGCAGTATTTT

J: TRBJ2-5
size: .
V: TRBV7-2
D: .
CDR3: CASSLVGRGETQYF
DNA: TGTGCCAGCAGCTTAGTTGGGAGAGGGGAGACCCAGTACTTC

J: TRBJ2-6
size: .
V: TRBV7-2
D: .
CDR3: CASSLGAPGANVLTF
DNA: TGTGCCAGCAGCTTAGGAGCCCCTGGGGCCAACGTCCTGACTTTC

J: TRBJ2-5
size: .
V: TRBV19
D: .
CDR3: CASSMVGETQYF
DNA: TGTGCCAGTAGTATGGTTGGAGAGACCCAGTACTTC

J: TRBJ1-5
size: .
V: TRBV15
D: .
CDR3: CATSRDRRTDQPQHF
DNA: TGTGCCACCAGCAGAGATCGAAGGACAGATCAGCCCCAGCATTTT

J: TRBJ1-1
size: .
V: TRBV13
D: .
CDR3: CASRLMVSVDTEAFF
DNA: TGTGCCAGCAGGCTAATGGTGAGCGTGGACACTGAAGCTTTCTTT

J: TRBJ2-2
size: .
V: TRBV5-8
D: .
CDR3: CASSFRRAGYPGTGELFF
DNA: TGTGCCAGCAGCTTCAGGCGGGCAGGATACCCGGGCACCGGGGAGCTGTTTTTT

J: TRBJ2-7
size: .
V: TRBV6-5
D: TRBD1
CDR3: CASRPSQGETYEQYF
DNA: TGTGCCAGCAGACCGTCACAGGGGGAGACCTACGAGCAGTACTTC

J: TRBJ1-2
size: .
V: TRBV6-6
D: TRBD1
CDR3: CASSYSGTANYGYTF
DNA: TGTGCCAGCAGTTACTCCGGGACAGCTAACTATGGCTACACCTTC

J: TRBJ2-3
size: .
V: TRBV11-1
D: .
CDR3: CASSSGNTDTQYF
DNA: TGTGCCAGCAGCTCGGGGAACACAGATACGCAGTATTTT

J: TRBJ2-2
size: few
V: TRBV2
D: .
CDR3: CASSLEVGELFF
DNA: TGTGCCAGCTCCCTAGAAGTCGGGGAGCTGTTTTTT

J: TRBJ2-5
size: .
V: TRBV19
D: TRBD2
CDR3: CASSDRGGRETQYF
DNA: TGTGCCAGTAGCGATCGGGGGGGCCGAGAGACCCAGTACTTC

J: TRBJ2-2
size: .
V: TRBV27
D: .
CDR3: CASSLSGQIDTGELFF
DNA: TGTGCCAGCAGTTTATCCGGACAGATCGACACCGGGGAGCTGTTTTTT

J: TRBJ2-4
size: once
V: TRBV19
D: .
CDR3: CASSIFERSVLMAKNIQYF
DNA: TGTGCCAGTAGTATTTTTGAGAGAAGCGTTTTGATGGCCAAAAACATTCAGTACTTC

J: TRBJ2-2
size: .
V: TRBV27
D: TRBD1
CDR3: CASRTGGFGELFF
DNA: TGTGCCAGCAGGACAGGGGGCTTCGGGGAGCTGTTTTTT

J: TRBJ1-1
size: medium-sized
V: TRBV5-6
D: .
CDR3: CASRAGGYTEAFF
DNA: TGTGCCAGCAGGGCGGGGGGATACACTGAAGCTTTCTTT

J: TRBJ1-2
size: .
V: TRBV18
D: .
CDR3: CASSWDGYGYTF
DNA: TGTGCCAGCTCATGGGACGGTTATGGCTACACCTTC

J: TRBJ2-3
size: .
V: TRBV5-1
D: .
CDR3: CASILEDTQYF
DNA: TGCGCCAGCATCCTCGAGGATACGCAGTATTTT